Here is one T cell receptor (beta chain) with its context. This clonotype was recorded many times. What antigen it recognizes has not been identified. There are no base qualities to consult, and no much larger clone falls within one base. CDR1 and CDR2, looked up from the germline V gene, are MNHNS and SASEGT. The junction shows trimming of 1 base on V and 1 base on J, plus 10 bases between the germline ends. From the cysteine through the phenylalanine, the CDR3 covers 15 amino acids. The CDR3 DNA has 45 bases and is translated from base 1. The sample belongs to a study of T cells in Graves' hyperthyroidism and ophthalmopathy (dated by TCRdb to about 2019). Study-level background: Peripheral blood was collected at initial diagnosis, before any treatment. To identify TCR V-J signatures that set the groups apart, the researchers used a discovery cohort of about a hundred patients, made up of 43 with Graves' ophthalmopathy and 55 to 65 with stable Graves' hyperthyroidism. For training and testing, the approximately 92 patients in the discovery cohort were randomly divided in a 7:3 ratio. The study also compared thyroid tissue and blood T-cell repertoires from over 5 Graves' hyperthyroidism patients. After sampling, hyperthyroidism patients received methimazole starting at 30 mg daily, and ophthalmopathy patients received high-dose intravenous methylprednisolone. Prospective prediction of ophthalmopathy was tested in an independent validation cohort consisting of fewer than 20 hyperthyroidism patients and approximately 16 patients who later progressed to ophthalmopathy. The paper describes TCR Vbeta CDR3 sequencing of 120 to 150 peripheral blood samples, made up of 43 ophthalmopathy patients, 70 to 75 hyperthyroidism patients and roughly 17 progressor patients.

Stable Graves' hyperthyroidism was defined as the absence of progression to ophthalmopathy over 18 months of follow-up. Hyperthyroidism patients were newly diagnosed, had a disease duration of under 2 months, and were aged 18 to 65 years. Patients with uncontrolled infections, other autoimmune diseases, pregnancy or lactation were excluded. Diagnoses were based on clinical symptoms, serum thyroxine and TRAb, thyroid ultrasound and orbital computed tomography. PBMCs were isolated from about 10 ml of fresh peripheral blood by Ficoll-Paque density gradient centrifugation. Total RNA was extracted using Trizol reagent, and RNA quality was assessed on an Agilent 2100 Bioanalyzer. General study outcomes and caveats: Blood samples also contained most of the expanded thyroid clonotypes (frequency above 0.001), which suggests that blood repertoires may reflect thyroid immune responses. During validation, the model predicted progression to ophthalmopathy a median of about 5.9 months ahead of onset, with almost 71% sensitivity and 72% to 80% specificity. No statistical method was used to set the sample size in advance, and investigators knew the group allocation. A 13 V-J signature model separated ophthalmopathy from stable hyperthyroidism, with just over 85% sensitivity and 81% to 82% specificity in cross-validation and 80%/75% in testing.

The TCR beta CDR3 regions were amplified from RNA transcripts. For the first round of RT-PCR on the TCR CDR3, the HTBI primer set was used together with the Qiagen OneStep RT-PCR kit. The libraries were constructed in a second round of multiplex PCR and then size-selected and purified. Libraries were sequenced paired-end with 100 bp reads on an Illumina HiSeq2000. Regarding the original processing steps: SOAPnuke was used to process the raw data, with reads discarded if the reads contained adapters or uncalled bases, had a mean Phred below 15, or lacked an exact constant-primer or identifier match. High-quality paired reads were merged with COPE v1.2.5, and unique nucleotide sequences were defined as clonotypes. MiTCR v1.1 was used to align clonotypes to the IMGT TRBV, TRBD and TRBJ reference segments. Analysis was restricted to V-J combinations with a frequency above 0.0001, which covered approximately 99% of repertoires. The TCS score was defined as F50 (clonal expansion) divided by E x V (chaos), with BLOSUM62-based TCRdist calculated between CDR3 peptides within each V-J. Welch's t-statistics and random forest reduced roughly 540 V-J features to 13, which were used in a naive Bayes classifier (R e1071). In-frame beta chains were kept once TCRdb had trimmed the public reads at Q25 with fastp and called clones with MiXCR. Records with the same CDR3 protein are collapsed into one entry carrying the most frequent genes and DNA. In this record, the V and J calls reflect TCRdb's handling and not the investigators' own analysis. This sample has 400,000 to 600,000 distinct CDR3 sequences in its table, and 20% of those were observed once. Of the sample, around 27% is held by the ten largest clones.

The sequence derives from a man younger than 35 with Graves' hyperthyroidism. The specimen was blood. The chain is made from TRBV6-1 and TRBJ1-1; a tentative D call is TRBD1 (6 bases match). The DNA sequence follows: TGTGCCAGCAGTGAAGGGGTAGGGGGGAACACTGAAGCTTTCTTT. Its coded protein is CASSEGVGGNTEAFF.